A selection of T cell receptor beta chains follows, all from one sample in a study of shared T cell receptors in the human thymus. Sequencing used immunoSEQ multiplex PCR; TCRdb keeps in-frame clones, though not all of them. The sample records some 640,000 clones, approximately 87% being singletons. This sample was also put to use in a study of human thymus T cells.

Sequencing input: thymocytes. The origin of the receptors is a boy younger than two with a congenital heart defect. Both conserved end residues are trimmed from each CDR3. The order of the fields is clone size, V gene, J gene, CDR3 protein. Some rows mark clone size as missing; the rest say once, few, many or name a class of expanded clone.

size: .; V: TRBV27; J: TRBJ2-4; CDR3: ASSLTGQGAKNIQY
size: few; V: TRBV5-4; J: TRBJ2-1; CDR3: ASRRDRNNEQF
size: .; V: TRBV4-2; J: TRBJ2-7; CDR3: ASSQVGTGDWVYEQY
size: .; V: TRBV5-6; J: TRBJ1-2; CDR3: ASSLGRQGLYGYT
size: .; V: TRBV4-3; J: TRBJ2-3; CDR3: ASSLLGQGTDTQY
size: .; V: TRBV5-1; J: TRBJ2-1; CDR3: ASSPRAAGGLGNEQF
size: .; V: TRBV28; J: TRBJ2-7; CDR3: ASSLREKTYEQY
size: once; V: TRBV7-2; J: TRBJ2-7; CDR3: ASSWLHEQY
size: .; V: TRBV4-1; J: TRBJ1-4; CDR3: ASSQDFYLF
size: .; V: TRBV27; J: TRBJ2-7; CDR3: ASSYSLAGEQY
size: .; V: TRBV7-7; J: TRBJ1-2; CDR3: ASSSKAPRTVVHNYGYT
size: .; V: TRBV11-2; J: TRBJ2-7; CDR3: ASSLTLGRISYEQY
size: .; V: TRBV29-1; J: TRBJ2-7; CDR3: SVEWAGKYEQY
size: few; V: TRBV7-2; J: TRBJ2-7; CDR3: ASSLGEVPYEQY
size: .; V: TRBV5-6; J: TRBJ2-7; CDR3: ASSGGQGYLSYEQY
size: .; V: TRBV18; J: TRBJ2-5; CDR3: ASSPDREVRETQY
size: few; V: TRBV18; J: TRBJ2-7; CDR3: ASSNEGASTYEQY
size: once; V: TRBV10-2; J: TRBJ2-7; CDR3: ASRGTGNYYEQY
size: .; V: TRBV4-3; J: TRBJ2-3; CDR3: ASSRREQGVDTQY
size: .; V: TRBV15; J: TRBJ1-2; CDR3: ATSRDLFYRAQGADYGYT
size: .; V: TRBV5-8; J: TRBJ1-3; CDR3: ASSPLRCSGNTIY
size: once; V: TRBV4-3; J: TRBJ2-7; CDR3: ASSPRRATDEQY
size: .; V: TRBV29-1; J: TRBJ2-1; CDR3: SGLGLAEQF
size: .; V: TRBV7-6; J: TRBJ1-6; CDR3: ASSSKAGTYNSPLH
size: .; V: TRBV25-1; J: TRBJ1-5; CDR3: ASSPGQVGSNSNQPQH
size: once; V: TRBV7-9; J: TRBJ2-5; CDR3: ASSVFTDQETQY
size: once; V: TRBV4-1; J: TRBJ2-3; CDR3: ASSQDQRGTGSTDTQY
size: .; V: TRBV5-6; J: TRBJ2-7; CDR3: ASSLEGQGAGEQY
size: .; V: TRBV10-3; J: TRBJ2-1; CDR3: AGGSSYNEQF
size: .; V: TRBV28; J: TRBJ2-7; CDR3: ASIDSGLAYEQY
size: .; V: TRBV19; J: TRBJ2-1; CDR3: ASRTSGRASYNEQF
size: .; V: TRBV28; J: TRBJ1-2; CDR3: ASSPNRDRVPYDNYGYT
size: .; V: TRBV4-1; J: TRBJ2-7; CDR3: ASSQVQGDFPYEQY
size: .; V: TRBV19; J: TRBJ2-3; CDR3: ASSIGSDTDTQY
size: .; V: TRBV13; J: TRBJ2-7; CDR3: ASRIQVAGTYEQY
size: .; V: TRBV7-9; J: TRBJ2-7; CDR3: ASSPPRQGIHEQY
size: .; V: TRBV6-5; J: TRBJ1-1; CDR3: ASSYVRTATEAF
size: .; V: TRBV5-4; J: TRBJ2-4; CDR3: ASSRKDTRPKNIQY
size: once; V: TRBV6-1; J: TRBJ1-1; CDR3: ASSTPEPRGEAF
size: .; V: TRBV15; J: TRBJ2-5; CDR3: ATSRDRAGKSLEETQY
size: .; V: TRBV7-6; J: TRBJ2-1; CDR3: ASSLEDRGYNEQF
size: .; V: TRBV5-4; J: TRBJ2-3; CDR3: ASSWQGRVTDTQY
size: .; V: TRBV27; J: TRBJ2-7; CDR3: ASSPGQGSSYEQY